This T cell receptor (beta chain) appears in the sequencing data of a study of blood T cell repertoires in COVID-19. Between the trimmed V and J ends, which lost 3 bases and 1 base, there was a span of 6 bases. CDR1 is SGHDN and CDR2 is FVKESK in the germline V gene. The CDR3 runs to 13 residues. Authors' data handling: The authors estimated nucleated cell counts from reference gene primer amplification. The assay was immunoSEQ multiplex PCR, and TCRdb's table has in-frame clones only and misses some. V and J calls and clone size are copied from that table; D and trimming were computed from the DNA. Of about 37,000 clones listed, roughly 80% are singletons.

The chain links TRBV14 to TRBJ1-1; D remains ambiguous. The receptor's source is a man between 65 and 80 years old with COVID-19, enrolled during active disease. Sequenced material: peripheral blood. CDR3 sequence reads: CASSHLPNTEAFF. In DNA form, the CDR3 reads TGTGCCAGCAGCCATCTACCGAACACTGAAGCTTTCTTT.